The 10 T cell receptor beta chains below were found in one sample sequenced in a study of CD8 T cells in Susac syndrome. RNA in amounts of about 0.5 to 1 ug was reverse transcribed with random hexamers. One entry per CDR3 protein, called by TCRdb with MiXCR from the immunoSEQ multiplex PCR reads. The profile shows more than 150,000 distinct CDR3 sequences, 95% of them singletons. The sequencing sample was made of CD8+ T cells from PBMCs. These receptors were taken from a human donor with multiple sclerosis.

The sample holds one count of this clonotype. The rearrangement joins TRBV20-1 to TRBJ1-1; D remains unclear. V was shortened by 8 bases and J by 1 base, with 8 bases between the two germline ends. The CDR3 spans 11 residues. Germline lookup yields CDR1 DFQATT and CDR2 SNEGSKA (reference sequence). CDR3 sequence reads: CSPGPNTEAFF. CDR3 in DNA: TGCAGTCCAGGACCGAACACTGAAGCTTTCTTT.

The V call is TRBV12-3 or TRBV12-4, the J call TRBJ1-1; D remains unclear. The V gene lost 6 bases and the J gene lost 8 bases, with 16 bases spanning the gap. This CDR3 spans 13 amino acids. The CDR3 region is CASRPTSKSEAFF. In nucleotides, the CDR3 is TGTGCCAGCAGACCAACATCCAAAAGCGAAGCTTTCTTT.

This sequence joins TRBV9 and TRBJ1-6; no clear D. The CDR3 covers 12 residues. Germline V gene sequence: CDR1 SGDLS, CDR2 YYNGEE. V was clipped by 0 bases and J by 8 bases, with 3 bases between them. The DNA of the CDR3 is TGTGCCAGCAGCGTAGGGGATTCACCCCTCCACTTT. This translates into CASSVGDSPLHF.

The gene calls are TRBV9 and TRBJ2-3; D is undetermined. Germline values: CDR1 SGDLS, CDR2 YYNGEE. The CDR3 has 13 residues. V was trimmed by 4 bases and J by 1 base, leaving 7 bases between them. This CDR3 is CASSPVGTDTQYF. DNA of the CDR3: TGTGCCAGCAGCCCAGTCGGCACAGATACGCAGTATTTT.

The chain employs TRBV6-5 and TRBJ2-7, with 11 positions matching TRBD2. Germline CDR1 reads MNHEY; CDR2 reads SVGAGI. This CDR3 spans 14 amino acids. The junction had 2 bases not matched to a gene; V was cut back by 4 bases and J by 3 bases. CDR3 bases: TGTGCCAGCAGTTTGGGACTAGCGGTCTACGAGCAGTACTTC. Encoded protein: CASSLGLAVYEQYF.

This clonotype was detected only once. This sequence joins TRBV18 and TRBJ2-7; no definite D call. This CDR3 region has 18 residues. Trimming left V 0 bases short and J 0 bases short, with 18 bases between. Germline loops: CDR1 KGHSH, CDR2 LQKENI. CDR3 DNA: TGTGCCAGCTCACCACCGACCCACCCGACGGAGAGCTCCTACGAGCAGTACGTC. Its protein is CASSPPTHPTESSYEQYV.

The chain employs TRBV9 and TRBJ1-2; TRBD1 matches 7 bases. The CDR3 extends over 15 amino acids. V trimming: 3 bases; J trimming: 4 bases; junction bases outside the gene matches: 9. Germline V lookup: CDR1 SGDLS, CDR2 YYNGEE. CDR3 amino acids: CASSGSGGWGYGYTF. CDR3 DNA: TGTGCCAGCAGCGGCTCAGGGGGATGGGGCTATGGCTACACCTTC.

This chain joins TRBV13 and TRBJ2-5, with 9 nucleotides matching TRBD1. The CDR3 loop spans 14 amino acids. Germline CDR1 is PRHDT and CDR2 is FYEKMQ (reference sequence). The trim removed 5 bases at V and 4 bases at J, leaving 5 bases unmatched. CDR3 coding DNA: TGTGCCAGCAGCCAGGGACAGGGTAGAGAGACCCAGTACTTC. This sequence encodes CASSQGQGRETQYF.

The chain links TRBV30 to TRBJ2-1, with 7 bases matching TRBD2. Germline V gives CDR1 GTSNPN, CDR2 SVGIG (reference sequence). The CDR3 is 14 amino acids. With 2 bases clipped from V and 8 bases from J, the junction kept 9 bases outside the gene matches. The CDR3 nucleotides read TGTGCCTGGAGTTGGGGGGGGACGAACGATGAGCAGTTCTTC. This sequence encodes CAWSWGGTNDEQFF.

The gene calls are TRBV3-1 and TRBJ2-5; no clear D. Germline V gene lookup returns CDR1 LGHDT and CDR2 YNNKEL (reference sequence). CDR3 length: 17 residues. The V end lost 5 bases, the J end lost 0 bases, and 19 bases lay between the germline ends. The CDR3 spells CASSTFTSSSYQETQYF. The CDR3 region has the DNA TGTGCCAGCAGCACTTTCACATCCTCGTCTTACCAAGAGACCCAGTACTTC.